This T cell receptor beta chain was recorded in a study of blood T cell repertoires in COVID-19. Study context: The United States, Italy and Spain provided the acute and convalescent COVID-19 samples.

Some clones are missing from TCRdb's copy, which holds only in-frame ones; the method was immunoSEQ multiplex PCR. Of about 41,000 clones listed, around 90% are singletons. V was clipped by 4 bases and J by 0 bases, with 9 bases between them. This CDR3 spans 15 amino acids. CDR1 and CDR2 (germline): LGHNA, YSLEER. The receptor was isolated from a man aged 55-75 years with acute or convalescent COVID-19. The J gene is TRBJ1-4, the V gene TRBV4-3; D remains unclear. The sample was peripheral blood. The CDR3 region is CASSPSHTTNEKLFF. CDR3 coding DNA: TGCGCCAGCAGCCCGTCACACACAACTAATGAAAAACTGTTTTTT.